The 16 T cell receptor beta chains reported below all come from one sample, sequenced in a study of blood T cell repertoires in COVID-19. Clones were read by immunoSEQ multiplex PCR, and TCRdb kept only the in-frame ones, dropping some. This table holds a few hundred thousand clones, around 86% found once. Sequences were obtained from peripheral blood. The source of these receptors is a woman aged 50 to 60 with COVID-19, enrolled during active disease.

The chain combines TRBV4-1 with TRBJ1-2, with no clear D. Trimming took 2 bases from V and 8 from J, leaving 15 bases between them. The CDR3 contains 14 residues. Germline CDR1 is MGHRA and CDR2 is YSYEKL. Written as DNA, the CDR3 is TGCGCCAGCAGCCAAATGTCCGGACTCCCGGGCTACACCTTC. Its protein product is CASSQMSGLPGYTF.

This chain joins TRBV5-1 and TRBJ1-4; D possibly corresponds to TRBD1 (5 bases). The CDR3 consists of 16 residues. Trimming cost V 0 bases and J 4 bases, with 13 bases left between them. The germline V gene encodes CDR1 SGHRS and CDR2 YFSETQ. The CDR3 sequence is CASSLDPTVFNEKLFF. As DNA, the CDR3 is TGCGCCAGCAGCTTGGATCCGACAGTCTTTAATGAAAAACTGTTTTTT.

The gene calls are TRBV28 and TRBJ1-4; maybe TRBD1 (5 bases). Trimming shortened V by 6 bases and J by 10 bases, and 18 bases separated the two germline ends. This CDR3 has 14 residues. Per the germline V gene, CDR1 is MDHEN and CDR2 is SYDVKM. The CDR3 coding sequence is TGTGCCAGCAGCCGGACACTACCCACAGGAAAACTGTTTTTT. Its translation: CASSRTLPTGKLFF.

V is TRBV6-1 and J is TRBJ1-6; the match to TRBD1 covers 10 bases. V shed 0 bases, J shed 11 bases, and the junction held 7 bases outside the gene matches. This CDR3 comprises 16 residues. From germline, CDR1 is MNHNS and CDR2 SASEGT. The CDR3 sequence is CASSEATGGGGTPLHF. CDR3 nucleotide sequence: TGTGCCAGCAGTGAAGCGACAGGGGGCGGTGGAACACCCCTCCACTTT.

CDR3 sequence: CASSRQGGYNEQFF. CDR3 bases: TGTGCCAGCAGTCGACAGGGGGGGTACAATGAGCAGTTCTTC. The chain joins TRBV6-5 to TRBJ2-1; 9 bases fit TRBD1. The CDR3 has 14 amino acids. The germline V gene has CDR1 MNHEY and CDR2 SVGAGI. The V and J ends lost 5 bases and 4 bases, in that order; junction bases with no gene match: 3.

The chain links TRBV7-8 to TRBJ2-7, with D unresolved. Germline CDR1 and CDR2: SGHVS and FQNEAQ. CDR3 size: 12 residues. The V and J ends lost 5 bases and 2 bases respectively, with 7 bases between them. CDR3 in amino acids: CASSPQPYEQYV. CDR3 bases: TGTGCCAGCAGCCCACAGCCCTACGAGCAGTACGTC.

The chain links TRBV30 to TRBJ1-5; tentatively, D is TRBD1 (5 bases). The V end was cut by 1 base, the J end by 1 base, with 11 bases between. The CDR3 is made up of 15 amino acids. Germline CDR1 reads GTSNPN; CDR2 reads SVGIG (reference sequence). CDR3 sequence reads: CAWSAAGTSNQPQHF. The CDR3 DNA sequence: TGTGCCTGGAGTGCGGCGGGGACGAGCAATCAGCCCCAGCATTTT. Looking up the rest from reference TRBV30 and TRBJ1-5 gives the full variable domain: SQTIHQWPATLVQPVGSPLSLECTVEGTSNPNLYWYRQAAGRGLQLLFYSVGIGQISSEVPQNLSASRPQDRQFILSSKKLLLSDSGFYLCAWSAAGTSNQPQHFGDGTRLSIL.

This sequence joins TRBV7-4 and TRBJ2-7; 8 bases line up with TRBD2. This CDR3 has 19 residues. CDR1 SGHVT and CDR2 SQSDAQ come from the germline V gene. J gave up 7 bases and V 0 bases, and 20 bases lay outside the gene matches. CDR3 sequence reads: CASSLAPPGWVAGKREQYV. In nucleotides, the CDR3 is TGTGCCAGCAGCTTAGCTCCTCCCGGGTGGGTAGCGGGGAAGCGGGAGCAGTACGTC.

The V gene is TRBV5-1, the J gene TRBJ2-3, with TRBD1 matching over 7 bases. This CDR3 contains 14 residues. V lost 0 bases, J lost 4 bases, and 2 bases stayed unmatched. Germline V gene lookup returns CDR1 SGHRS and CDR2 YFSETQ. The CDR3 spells CASSLDRGADTQYF. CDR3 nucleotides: TGCGCCAGCAGCTTGGACAGGGGAGCAGATACGCAGTATTTT.

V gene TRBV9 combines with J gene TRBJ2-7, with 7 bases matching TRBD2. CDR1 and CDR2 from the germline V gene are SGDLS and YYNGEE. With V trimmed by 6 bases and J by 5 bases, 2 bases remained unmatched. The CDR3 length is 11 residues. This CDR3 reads CASTGGNEQYV. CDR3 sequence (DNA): TGTGCCAGCACCGGGGGGAACGAGCAGTACGTC.

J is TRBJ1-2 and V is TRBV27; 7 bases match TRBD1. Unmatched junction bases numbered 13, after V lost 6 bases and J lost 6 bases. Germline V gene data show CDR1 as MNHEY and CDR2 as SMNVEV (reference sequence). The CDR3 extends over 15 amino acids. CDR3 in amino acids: CASRGTDRLGDGYTF. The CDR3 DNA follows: TGTGCCAGCAGGGGGACAGACAGGTTAGGGGATGGCTACACCTTC.

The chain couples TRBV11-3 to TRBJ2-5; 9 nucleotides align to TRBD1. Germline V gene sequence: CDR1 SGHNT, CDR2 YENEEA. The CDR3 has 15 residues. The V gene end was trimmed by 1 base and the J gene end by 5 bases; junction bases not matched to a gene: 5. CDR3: CASSLGTGVLETQYF. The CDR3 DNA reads TGTGCCAGCAGCTTAGGGACAGGGGTGTTGGAGACCCAGTACTTC.

The CDR3 is CASSTTGPNYGYTF. DNA of the CDR3: TGTGCCAGTAGTACGACAGGGCCCAACTATGGCTACACCTTC. The chain uses TRBV19 and TRBJ1-2; 7 positions match TRBD1. CDR1 LNHDA and CDR2 SQIVND come from the germline V gene (reference sequence). The V gene end was trimmed by 4 bases and the J gene end by 2 bases; junction bases not matched to a gene: 4. This CDR3 has 14 amino acids.

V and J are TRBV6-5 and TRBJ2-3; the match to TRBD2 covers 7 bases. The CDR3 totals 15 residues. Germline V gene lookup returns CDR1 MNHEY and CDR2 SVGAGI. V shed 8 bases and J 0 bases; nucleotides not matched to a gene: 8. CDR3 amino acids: CASGLSGASTDTQYF. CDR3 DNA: TGTGCCAGCGGACTGAGCGGGGCGAGCACAGATACGCAGTATTTT.

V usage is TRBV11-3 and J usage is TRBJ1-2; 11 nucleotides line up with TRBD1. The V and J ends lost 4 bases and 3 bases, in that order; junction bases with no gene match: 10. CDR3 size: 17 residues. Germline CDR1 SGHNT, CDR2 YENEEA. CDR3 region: CASSSLVDRGRYYGYTF. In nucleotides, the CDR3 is TGTGCCAGCAGCTCGTTGGTGGACAGGGGGCGATACTATGGCTACACCTTC.

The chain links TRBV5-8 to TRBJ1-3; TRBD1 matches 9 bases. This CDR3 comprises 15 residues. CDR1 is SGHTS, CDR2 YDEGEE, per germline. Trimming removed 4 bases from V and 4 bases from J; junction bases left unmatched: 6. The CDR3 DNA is TGTGCCAGCAGCACAGGGGGCTTCTTCGGAAACACCATATATTTT. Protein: CASSTGGFFGNTIYF. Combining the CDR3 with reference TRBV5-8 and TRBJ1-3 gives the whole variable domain EAGVTQSPTHLIKTRGQQATLRCSPISGHTSVYWYQQALGLGLQFLLWYDEGEERNRGNFPPRFSGRQFPNYSSELNVNALELEDSALYLCASSTGGFFGNTIYFGEGSWLTVV.